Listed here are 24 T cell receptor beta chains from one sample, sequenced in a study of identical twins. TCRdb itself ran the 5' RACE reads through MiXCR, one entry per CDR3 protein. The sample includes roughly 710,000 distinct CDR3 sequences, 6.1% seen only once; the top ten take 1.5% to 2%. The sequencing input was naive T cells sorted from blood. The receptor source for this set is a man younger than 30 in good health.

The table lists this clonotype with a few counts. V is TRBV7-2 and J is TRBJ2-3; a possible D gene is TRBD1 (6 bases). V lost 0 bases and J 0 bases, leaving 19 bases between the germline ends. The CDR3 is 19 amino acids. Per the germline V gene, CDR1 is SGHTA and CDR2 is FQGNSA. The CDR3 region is CASSLAYRDKPPSTDTQYF. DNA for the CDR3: TGTGCCAGCAGCTTAGCCTACCGGGACAAGCCTCCTAGCACAGATACGCAGTATTTT.

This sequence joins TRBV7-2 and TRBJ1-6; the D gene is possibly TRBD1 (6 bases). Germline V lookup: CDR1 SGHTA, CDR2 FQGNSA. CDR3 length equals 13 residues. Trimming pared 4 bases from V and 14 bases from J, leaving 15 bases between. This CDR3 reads CASSWGGAPTLHF. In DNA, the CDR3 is TGTGCCAGCAGCTGGGGGGGCGCCCCGACCCTCCACTTT.

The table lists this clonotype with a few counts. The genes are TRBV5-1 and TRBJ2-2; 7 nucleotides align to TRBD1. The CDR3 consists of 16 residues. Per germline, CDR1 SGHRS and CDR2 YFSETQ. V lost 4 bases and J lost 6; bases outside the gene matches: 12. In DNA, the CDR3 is TGCGCCAGCAGCGCCGGGACAGCTAGTGCCCCCGGGGAGCTGTTTTTT. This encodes CASSAGTASAPGELFF.

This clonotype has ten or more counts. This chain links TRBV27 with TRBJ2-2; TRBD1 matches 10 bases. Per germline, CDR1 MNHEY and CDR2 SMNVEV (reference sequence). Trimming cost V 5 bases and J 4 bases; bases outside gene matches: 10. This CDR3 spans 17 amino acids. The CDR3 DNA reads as TGTGCCAGCAGTCTATGGACAGGGGGAGCGAGCACCGGGGAGCTGTTTTTT. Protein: CASSLWTGGASTGELFF.

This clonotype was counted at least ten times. This CDR3 is CSTWRADTGELFF. The CDR3 nucleotides are TGCAGCACGTGGAGGGCTGACACCGGGGAGCTGTTTTTT. V usage is TRBV29-1 and J usage is TRBJ2-2, with D tentatively TRBD2 (6 bases). The V end was cut by 8 bases, the J end by 3 bases, with 13 bases between. The CDR3 consists of 13 residues. The germline gives CDR1 SQVTM, CDR2 ANQGSEA.

The chain's CDR3 is CASSYSLGQAQETQYF. The CDR3 coding sequence is TGTGCCAGCAGTTACTCCCTGGGACAGGCTCAAGAGACCCAGTACTTC. This chain joins TRBV6-5 and TRBJ2-5; TRBD1 matches 8 bases. V lost 0 bases to trimming and J lost 2 bases; unmatched junction nucleotides: 5. This CDR3 contains 16 residues. CDR1 is MNHEY and CDR2 is SVGAGI in the germline V gene.

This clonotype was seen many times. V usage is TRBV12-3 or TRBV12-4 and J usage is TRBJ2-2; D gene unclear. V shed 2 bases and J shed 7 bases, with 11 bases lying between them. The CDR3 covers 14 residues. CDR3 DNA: TGTGCCAGCAGTTTACAAGGGTTCAACGGGGAGCTGTTTTTT. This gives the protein CASSLQGFNGELFF.

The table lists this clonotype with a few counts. CDR3 nucleotides: TGCGCCAGCAGCGCACGAGTCGGGCCGACCTACGAGCAGTACGTC. Its protein is CASSARVGPTYEQYV. V is TRBV5-1 and J is TRBJ2-7, with D uncertain. Trimming pared 4 bases from V and 2 bases from J, leaving 16 bases between. Germline CDR1 is SGHRS and CDR2 is YFSETQ. This CDR3 is built from 15 residues.

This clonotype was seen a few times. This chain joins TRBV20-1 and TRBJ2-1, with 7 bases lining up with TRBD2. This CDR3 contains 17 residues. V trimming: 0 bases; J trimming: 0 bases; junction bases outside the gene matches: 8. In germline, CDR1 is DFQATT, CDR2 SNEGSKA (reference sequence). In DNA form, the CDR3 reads TGCAGTGCTAGAGATTCACTAGCGCCGGGCTCCTACAATGAGCAGTTCTTC. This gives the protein CSARDSLAPGSYNEQFF.

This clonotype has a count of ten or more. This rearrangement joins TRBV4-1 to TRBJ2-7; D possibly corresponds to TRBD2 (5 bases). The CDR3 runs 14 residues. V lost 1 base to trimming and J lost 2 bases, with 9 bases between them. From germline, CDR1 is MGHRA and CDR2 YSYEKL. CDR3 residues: CASSQGEGAYEQYV. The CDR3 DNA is TGCGCCAGCAGCCAAGGCGAGGGAGCCTACGAGCAGTACGTC.

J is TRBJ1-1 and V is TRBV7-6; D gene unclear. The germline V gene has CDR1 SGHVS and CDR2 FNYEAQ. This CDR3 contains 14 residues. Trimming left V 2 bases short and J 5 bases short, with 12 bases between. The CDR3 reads CASSLSDVWTEAFF. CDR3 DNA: TGTGCCAGCAGCTTAAGTGATGTTTGGACTGAAGCTTTCTTT.

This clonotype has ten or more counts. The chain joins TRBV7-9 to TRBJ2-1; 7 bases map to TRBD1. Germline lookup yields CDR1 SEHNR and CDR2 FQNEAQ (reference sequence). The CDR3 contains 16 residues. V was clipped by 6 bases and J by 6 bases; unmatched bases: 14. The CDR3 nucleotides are TGTGCCAGCAGTGTAGTGCCTGGGACAGAAGTCAATGAGCAGTTCTTC. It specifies CASSVVPGTEVNEQFF. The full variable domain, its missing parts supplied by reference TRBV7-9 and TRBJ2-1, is DTGVSQNPRHKITKRGQNVTFRCDPISEHNRLYWYRQTLGQGPEFLTYFQNEAQLEKSRLLSDRFSAERPKGSFSTLEIQRTEQGDSAMYLCASSVVPGTEVNEQFFGPGTRLTVL.

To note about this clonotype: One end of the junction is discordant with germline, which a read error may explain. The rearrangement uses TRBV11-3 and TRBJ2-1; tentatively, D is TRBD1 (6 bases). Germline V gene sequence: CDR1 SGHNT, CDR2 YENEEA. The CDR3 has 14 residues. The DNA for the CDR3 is TGTGCCAGCAACTTAGCACAGGGCTACAATGAGCAGTTCTTC. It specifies CASNLAQGYNEQFF.

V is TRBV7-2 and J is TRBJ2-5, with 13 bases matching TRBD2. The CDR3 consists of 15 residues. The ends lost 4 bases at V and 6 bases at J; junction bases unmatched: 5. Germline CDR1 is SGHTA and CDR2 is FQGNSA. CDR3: CASSSGTSGMQTQYF. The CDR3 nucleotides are TGTGCCAGCAGCTCCGGGACTAGCGGGATGCAGACCCAGTACTTC.

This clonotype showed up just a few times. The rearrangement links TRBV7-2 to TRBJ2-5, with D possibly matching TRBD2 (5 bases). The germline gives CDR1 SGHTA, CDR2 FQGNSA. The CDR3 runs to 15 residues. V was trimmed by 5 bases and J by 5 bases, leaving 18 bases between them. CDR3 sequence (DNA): TGTGCCAGCAGCCCGAGGGCATTGGCTAGGGAGACCCAGTACTTC. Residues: CASSPRALARETQYF.

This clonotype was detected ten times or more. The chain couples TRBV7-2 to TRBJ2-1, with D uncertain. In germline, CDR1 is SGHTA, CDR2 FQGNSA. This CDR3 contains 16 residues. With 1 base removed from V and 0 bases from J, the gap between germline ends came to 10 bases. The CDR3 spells CASSLGLSISYNEQFF. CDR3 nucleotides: TGTGCCAGCAGCTTAGGACTTTCGATCTCCTACAATGAGCAGTTCTTC.

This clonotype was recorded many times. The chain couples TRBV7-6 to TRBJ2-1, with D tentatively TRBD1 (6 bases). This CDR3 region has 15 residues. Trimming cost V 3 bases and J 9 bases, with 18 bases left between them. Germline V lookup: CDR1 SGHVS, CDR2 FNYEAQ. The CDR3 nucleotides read TGTGCCAGCAGCTTTAGGACAGATAACCGGGGTGAGCAGTTCTTC. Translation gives CASSFRTDNRGEQFF.

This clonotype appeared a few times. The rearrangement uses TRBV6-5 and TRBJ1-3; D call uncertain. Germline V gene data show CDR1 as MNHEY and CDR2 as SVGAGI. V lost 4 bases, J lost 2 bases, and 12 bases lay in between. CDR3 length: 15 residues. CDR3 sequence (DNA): TGTGCCAGCAGTTCTGACGGTGACACTGGAAACACCATATATTTT. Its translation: CASSSDGDTGNTIYF.

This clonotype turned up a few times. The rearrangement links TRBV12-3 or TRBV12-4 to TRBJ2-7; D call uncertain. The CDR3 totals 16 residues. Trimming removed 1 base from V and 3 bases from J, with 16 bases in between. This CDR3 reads CASSLVGRLTVYEQYV. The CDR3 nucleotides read TGTGCCAGCAGTTTAGTAGGAAGGCTGACGGTCTACGAGCAGTACGTC.

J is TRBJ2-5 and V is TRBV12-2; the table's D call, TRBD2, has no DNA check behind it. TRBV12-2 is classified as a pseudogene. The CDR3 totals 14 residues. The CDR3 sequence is CASRPGLVYETQYF. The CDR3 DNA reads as TGTGCAAGTCGCCCCGGACTAGTGTACGAGACCCAGTACTTC.

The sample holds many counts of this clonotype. The CDR3 DNA reads TGCGCCAGCAGTGCGGGAGGTGATACAGATACGCAGTATTTT. Translated, it gives CASSAGGDTDTQYF. This sequence joins TRBV4-3 and TRBJ2-3, with 8 positions matching TRBD2. The CDR3 is made up of 14 amino acids. The trim removed 6 bases at V and 3 bases at J, leaving 5 bases unmatched. The germline gives CDR1 LGHNA, CDR2 YSLEER.

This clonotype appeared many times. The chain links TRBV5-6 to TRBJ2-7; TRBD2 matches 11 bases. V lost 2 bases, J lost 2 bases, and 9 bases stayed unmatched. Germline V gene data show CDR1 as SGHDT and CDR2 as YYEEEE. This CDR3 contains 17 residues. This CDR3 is CASSFAPTSGTPYEQYF. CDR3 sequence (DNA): TGTGCCAGCAGCTTCGCTCCGACTAGCGGGACGCCCTACGAGCAGTACTTC.

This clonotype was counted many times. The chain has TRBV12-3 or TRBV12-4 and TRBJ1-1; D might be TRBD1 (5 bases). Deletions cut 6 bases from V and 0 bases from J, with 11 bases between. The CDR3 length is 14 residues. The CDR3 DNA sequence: TGTGCCAGCAGGACAGCGGTCTTGAACACTGAAGCTTTCTTT. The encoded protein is CASRTAVLNTEAFF.

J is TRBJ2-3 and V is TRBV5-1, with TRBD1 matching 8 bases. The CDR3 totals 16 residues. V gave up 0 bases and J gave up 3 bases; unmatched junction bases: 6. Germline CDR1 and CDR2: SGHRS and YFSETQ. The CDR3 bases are TGCGCCAGCAGCTTGGTGACAGGGGAAACGACAGATACGCAGTATTTT. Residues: CASSLVTGETTDTQYF.